This TCR beta chain was documented in a study of shared clonotypes between healthy human individuals. Overall study results and limits: Among donors, the sharing of clonotypes was expected to be influenced by sequencing depth. Generally, estimated richness proved larger in naive subsets than it did in memory subsets. Having only a few donors restricted how much genetic and exposure-history diversity was captured.

TCRdb keeps only in-frame clones here, not all; method: immunoSEQ multiplex PCR. The sample has about 640,000 clones, about 78% seen once. Points on this clone: Its antigen is unidentified.

Germline V gene data show CDR1 as MNHNY and CDR2 as SVGAGI (reference sequence). V lost 4 bases, J lost 6 bases, and 3 bases stayed unmatched. CDR3 size: 13 residues. Sequenced material: memory CD4+ T cells sorted from blood. Subset indicated: CD45RA-negative fraction. This receptor was taken from a woman in her thirties in good health. The V call is TRBV6-6, the J call TRBJ2-7; 10 nucleotides match TRBD1. The CDR3 coding sequence is TGTGCCAGCAGTTCGACAGGGGGCCTCGAGCAGTACTTC. It translates to CASSSTGGLEQYF.